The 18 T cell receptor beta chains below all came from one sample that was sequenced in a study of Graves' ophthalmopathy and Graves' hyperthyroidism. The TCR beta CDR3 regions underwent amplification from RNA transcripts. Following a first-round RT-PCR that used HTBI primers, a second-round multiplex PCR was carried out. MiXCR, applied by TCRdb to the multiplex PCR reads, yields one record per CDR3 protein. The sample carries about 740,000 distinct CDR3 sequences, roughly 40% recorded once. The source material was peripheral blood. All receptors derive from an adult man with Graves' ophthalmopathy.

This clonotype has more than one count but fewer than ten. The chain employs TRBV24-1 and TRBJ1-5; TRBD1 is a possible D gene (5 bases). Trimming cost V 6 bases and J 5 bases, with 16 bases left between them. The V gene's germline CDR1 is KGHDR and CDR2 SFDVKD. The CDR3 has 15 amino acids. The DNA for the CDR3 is TGTGCCACCAGTTACCTGGGGCAGGGAGATCAGCCCCAGCATTTT. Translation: CATSYLGQGDQPQHF.

CDR3: CASSFRGTDYGYTF. CDR3 nucleotide sequence: TGTGCCAGCAGCTTTAGGGGGACAGACTATGGCTACACCTTC. The V call is TRBV7-9, the J call TRBJ1-2; 7 bases match TRBD1. Germline-derived CDR1 and CDR2 are SEHNR and FQNEAQ (reference sequence). This CDR3 spans 14 amino acids. Trimming removed 3 bases from V and 3 bases from J; junction bases left unmatched: 4.

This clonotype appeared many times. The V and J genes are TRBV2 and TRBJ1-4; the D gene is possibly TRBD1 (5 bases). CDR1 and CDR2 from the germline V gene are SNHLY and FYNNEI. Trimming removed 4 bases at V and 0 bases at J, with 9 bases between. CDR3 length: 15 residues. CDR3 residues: CASSARTPTNEKLFF. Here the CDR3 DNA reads TGTGCCAGCAGTGCTAGGACACCAACTAATGAAAAACTGTTTTTT.

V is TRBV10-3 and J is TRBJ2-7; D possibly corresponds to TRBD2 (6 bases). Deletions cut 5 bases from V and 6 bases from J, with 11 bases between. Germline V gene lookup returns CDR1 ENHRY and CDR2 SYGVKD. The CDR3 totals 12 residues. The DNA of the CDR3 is TGTGCCATCAGTTACGGGGGAGGCGAGCAGTACTTC. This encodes CAISYGGGEQYF.

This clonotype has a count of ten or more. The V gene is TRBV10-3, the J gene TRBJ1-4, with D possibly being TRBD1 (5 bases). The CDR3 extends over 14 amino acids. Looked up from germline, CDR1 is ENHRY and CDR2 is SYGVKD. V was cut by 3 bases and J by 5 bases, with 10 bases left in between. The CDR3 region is CAISDPGSNEKLFF. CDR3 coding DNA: TGTGCCATCAGTGACCCAGGGTCCAATGAAAAACTGTTTTTT.

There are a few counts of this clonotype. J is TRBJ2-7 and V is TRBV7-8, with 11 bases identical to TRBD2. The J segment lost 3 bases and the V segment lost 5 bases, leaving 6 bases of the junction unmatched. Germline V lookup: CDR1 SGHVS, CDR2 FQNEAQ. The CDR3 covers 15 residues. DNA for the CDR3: TGTGCCAGCAGCCTGGGGGGACTAGCGGTCTACGAGCAGTACTTC. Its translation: CASSLGGLAVYEQYF.

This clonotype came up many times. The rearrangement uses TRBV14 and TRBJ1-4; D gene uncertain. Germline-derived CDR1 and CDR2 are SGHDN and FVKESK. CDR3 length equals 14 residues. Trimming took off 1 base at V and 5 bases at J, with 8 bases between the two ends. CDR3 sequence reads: CASSQGGNNEKLFF. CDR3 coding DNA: TGTGCCAGCAGCCAAGGGGGTAACAATGAAAAACTGTTTTTT.

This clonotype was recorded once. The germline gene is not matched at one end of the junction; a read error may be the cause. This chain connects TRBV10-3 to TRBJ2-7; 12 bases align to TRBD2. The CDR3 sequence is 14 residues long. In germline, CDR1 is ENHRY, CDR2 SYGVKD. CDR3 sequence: CASSRLAGVSEQHF. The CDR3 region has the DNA TGTGCCAGCAGTCGACTAGCGGGGGTTTCCGAGCAGCACTTC.

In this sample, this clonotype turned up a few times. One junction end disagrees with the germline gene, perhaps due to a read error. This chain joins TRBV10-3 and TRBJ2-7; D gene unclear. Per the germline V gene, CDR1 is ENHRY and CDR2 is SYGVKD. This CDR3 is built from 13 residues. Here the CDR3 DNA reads TGTGCCAGCAGTGACACGGACCCCTACGAGCAGTACTTC. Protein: CASSDTDPYEQYF.

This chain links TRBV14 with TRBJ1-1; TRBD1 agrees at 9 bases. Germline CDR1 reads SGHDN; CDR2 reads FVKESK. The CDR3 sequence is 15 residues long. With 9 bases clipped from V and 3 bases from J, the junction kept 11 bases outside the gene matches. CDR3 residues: CASRRRTGADTEAFF. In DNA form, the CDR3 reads TGTGCCAGTAGACGACGGACAGGGGCGGACACTGAAGCTTTCTTT.

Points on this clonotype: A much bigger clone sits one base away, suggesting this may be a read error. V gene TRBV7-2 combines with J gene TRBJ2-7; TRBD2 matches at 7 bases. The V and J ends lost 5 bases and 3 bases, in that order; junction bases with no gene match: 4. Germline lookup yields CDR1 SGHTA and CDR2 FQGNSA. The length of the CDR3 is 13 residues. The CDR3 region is CASSHQRDYEQYF. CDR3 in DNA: TGTGCCAGCAGCCACCAGCGGGACTACGAGCAGTACTTC.

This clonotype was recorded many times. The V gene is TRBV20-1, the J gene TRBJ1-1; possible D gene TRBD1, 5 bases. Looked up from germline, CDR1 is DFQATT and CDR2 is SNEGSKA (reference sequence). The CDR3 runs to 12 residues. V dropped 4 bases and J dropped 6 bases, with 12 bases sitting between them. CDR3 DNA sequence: TGCAGTGCTACTTCAGGGCTCGCTGAAGCTTTCTTT. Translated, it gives CSATSGLAEAFF.

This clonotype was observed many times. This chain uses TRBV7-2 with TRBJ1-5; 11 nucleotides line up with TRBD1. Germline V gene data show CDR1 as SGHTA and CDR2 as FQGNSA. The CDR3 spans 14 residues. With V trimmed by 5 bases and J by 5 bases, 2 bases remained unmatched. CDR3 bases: TGTGCCAGCAGCAGGACAGGGGGCGATCAGCCCCAGCATTTT. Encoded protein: CASSRTGGDQPQHF.

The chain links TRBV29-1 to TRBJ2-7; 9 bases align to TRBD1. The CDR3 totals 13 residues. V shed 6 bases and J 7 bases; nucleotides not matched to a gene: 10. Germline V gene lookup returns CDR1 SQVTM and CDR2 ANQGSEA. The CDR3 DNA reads TGCAGCGTCGCCGGGACAGGGCCCAATGAGCAGTACTTC. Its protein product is CSVAGTGPNEQYF.

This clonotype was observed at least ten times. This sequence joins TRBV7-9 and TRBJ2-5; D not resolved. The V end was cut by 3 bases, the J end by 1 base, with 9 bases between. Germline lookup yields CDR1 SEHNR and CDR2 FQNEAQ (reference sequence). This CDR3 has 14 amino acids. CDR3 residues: CASSFPRIQETQYF. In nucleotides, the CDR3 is TGTGCCAGCAGCTTCCCCAGGATCCAAGAGACCCAGTACTTC.

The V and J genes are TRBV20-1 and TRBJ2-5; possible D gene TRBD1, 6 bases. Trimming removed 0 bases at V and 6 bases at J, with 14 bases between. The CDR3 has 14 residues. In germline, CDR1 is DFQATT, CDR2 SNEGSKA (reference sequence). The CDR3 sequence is CSARDEQGLKTQYF. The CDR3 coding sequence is TGCAGTGCTAGAGATGAACAGGGTCTAAAGACCCAGTACTTC.

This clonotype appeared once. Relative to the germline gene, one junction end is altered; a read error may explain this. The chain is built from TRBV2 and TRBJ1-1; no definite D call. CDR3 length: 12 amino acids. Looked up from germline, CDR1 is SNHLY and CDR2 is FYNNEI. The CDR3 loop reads CASMSRSTEALF. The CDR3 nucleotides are TGTGCCAGCATGTCTAGGTCCACTGAAGCTTTGTTT.

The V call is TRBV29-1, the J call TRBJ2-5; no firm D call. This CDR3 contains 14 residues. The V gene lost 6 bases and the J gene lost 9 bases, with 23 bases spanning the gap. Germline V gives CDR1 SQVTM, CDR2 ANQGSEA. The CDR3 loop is CSVSMGNGNQPQYF. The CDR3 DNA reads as TGCAGCGTATCGATGGGTAACGGCAATCAGCCCCAGTACTTC.